This TCR beta chain was recorded in a study of blood T cell repertoires in COVID-19. The assay was immunoSEQ multiplex PCR, and TCRdb's table has in-frame clones only and misses some. This sample has hundreds of thousands of clones, with 88% found just once. What was sequenced was peripheral blood. The TCR was taken from a middle-aged woman who had recovered from COVID-19.

In DNA, the CDR3 is TGTGCCTGGAGCCCCCGGGGGGGCCCCACCGGGGAGCTGTTTTTT. The encoded protein is CAWSPRGGPTGELFF. The chain joins TRBV30 to TRBJ2-2, with 8 bases identical to TRBD2. Germline CDR1 is GTSNPN and CDR2 is SVGIG (reference sequence). The V gene end was trimmed by 3 bases and the J gene end by 4 bases; junction bases not matched to a gene: 7. This CDR3 contains 15 residues.